This record concerns one TCR beta chain sequence. Its target is not known. Produced via immunoSEQ multiplex PCR; TCRdb's table is partial and in-frame only. The data hold 60,000 to 85,000 clones, with 70% to 90% observed a single time. This sample was taken from a study of OX40 agonist ivuxolimab in advanced cancers. Findings and limits, study-wide: Clonal expansion among partial responders at 0.1-3.0 mg/kg ranked near the lowest.

V was pared by 9 bases and J by 5 bases, with 5 bases of the junction left unmatched. This CDR3 is built from 14 residues. Germline loops: CDR1 LNHDA, CDR2 SQIVND (reference sequence). This TCR was sampled from an adult with an advanced solid tumor such as melanoma, head and neck, liver or kidney cancer. The J gene is TRBJ2-1, the V gene TRBV19; 12 nucleotides line up with TRBD2. The sample consisted of CD4+ or CD8+ T cells sorted from blood, taken in a trial of the OX40 agonist ivuxolimab. The CDR3 DNA is TGTGCCAGCAATGGACTAGCGGGGCACAATGAGCAGTTCTTC. Translation: CASNGLAGHNEQFF. Looking up the rest from reference TRBV19 and TRBJ2-1 gives the full variable domain: DGGITQSPKYLFRKEGQNVTLSCEQNLNHDAMYWYRQDPGQGLRLIYYSQIVNDFQKGDIAEGYSVSREKKESFPLTVTSAQKNPTAFYLCASNGLAGHNEQFFGPGTRLTVL.